Described below is a single TCR beta chain sequence and its context. What it binds is unknown. The entry originates in a study of T and B cells in COVID-19 patients. Across the whole study: Median age was around 35 years in the recovered cohort and about 67 years in the active-infection cohort. Study results and caveats: Highly clonal in active COVID-19, TRB repertoires exceeded healthy-donor diversity and richness at recovery. CD4+, regulatory T cell, CD8+ and sorted SARS-CoV-2-responsive or tetramer+ T cells were not yet sequenced.

TRB was amplified from roughly 250-500 ng of blood genomic DNA. The CDR3 extends over 16 amino acids. Multiplex PCR with BIOMED2 TRB-A/B primer pools amplified TRB rearrangements. MiXCR, run by TCRdb on the multiplex PCR reads, gives a single entry per CDR3 protein. Of about 5,400 distinct CDR3 sequences in the sample, 25% to 30% were seen once. Sequenced: blood. The genes are TRBV21-1 and TRBJ2-1; TRBD2, the D gene given by the table, was not confirmed from the DNA. TRBV21-1 constitutes a pseudogene. The clonotype was recovered from a human donor with active COVID-19. The CDR3, as DNA: TGTGCCAGCAGCGGCCGAAGACTAGCGGCCTACAATGAGCAGTTCTTC. Protein sequence: CASSGRRLAAYNEQFF.